Listed below are T cell receptor beta chains from one sample, sequenced in a study of early T cells in non-severe SARS-CoV-2 infection. Each CDR3 protein is one row after TCRdb ran MiXCR on the 5' RACE reads. The table includes 60,000 to 70,000 distinct CDR3 sequences, over 4.5% detected once. The sequenced sample consisted of whole blood. The receptors shown here come from an adult who was a healthcare worker with PCR-confirmed SARS-CoV-2 infection or an uninfected control (not recorded which). The CDR3 runs from the conserved cysteine through the conserved F or W. A D gene is named only where the DNA matches it firmly. Size is stated for part of the rows, as once, few or many counts, or as a class when the clone is expanded.

D gene	V gene	clone size	J gene	CDR3 DNA	CDR3 protein
-	TRBV5-6	few	TRBJ2-3	TGTGCCAGCAGCTTCTTTATGAGGTTGACAGATACGCAGTATTTT	CASSFFMRLTDTQYF
-	TRBV9	many	TRBJ2-5	TGTGCCAGCAGCACCGACTCTAGTGCGCTTGGAGAGACCCAGTACTTC	CASSTDSSALGETQYF
TRBD1	TRBV12-5	many	TRBJ2-1	TGTGCTAGTGCCCCGAGAGGACAGGGCTACAATGAGCAGTTCTTC	CASAPRGQGYNEQFF
-	TRBV5-4	few	TRBJ2-6	TGTGCCAGCAGCTTGGCCACGGGGGCCGGGGCCAACGTCCTGACTTTC	CASSLATGAGANVLTF
-	TRBV24-1	many	TRBJ1-2	TGTGCCACCAGTGATGCGGGGGCCATCTATGGCTACACCTTC	CATSDAGAIYGYTF
TRBD2	TRBV6-5	many	TRBJ2-1	TGTGCCAGCAGTTACTCGAACCGGGGGGGCTTTGGCAATGAGCAGTTCTTC	CASSYSNRGGFGNEQFF
-	TRBV7-9	many	TRBJ2-7	TGTGCCAGCAGCCCGACAGCGACGGGCGAGCAGTACTTC	CASSPTATGEQYF
-	TRBV6-1	many	TRBJ2-3	TGTGCCAGCAGTGAGTTGGCTAGCGGCACAGATACGCAGTATTTT	CASSELASGTDTQYF
-	TRBV6-2/TRBV6-3	-	TRBJ2-7	TGTGCCAGCAGTTACCCCCCCGCAGGGACCTACGAGCAGTACTTC	CASSYPPAGTYEQYF
-	TRBV7-2	many	TRBJ2-7	TGTGCCAGCAGCTTATTGTCGGCGGGCCCTACCTACGAGCAGTACTTC	CASSLLSAGPTYEQYF
-	TRBV7-9	-	TRBJ2-5	TGTGCCAGCAGCCTAAGACTAGATGGAGAGACCCAGTACTTC	CASSLRLDGETQYF
-	TRBV29-1	-	TRBJ2-2	TGCAGCGTCGCTCCCGACAACACCGGGGAGCTGTTTTTT	CSVAPDNTGELFF
-	TRBV29-1	many	TRBJ2-1	TGCAGCGTTGACTGGGTTGGCCCCCATCAAAATGAGCAGTTCTTC	CSVDWVGPHQNEQFF
-	TRBV20-1	few	TRBJ2-2	TGCAGTGCTAGATCGGACGGAGAGAACACCGGGGAGCTGTTTTTT	CSARSDGENTGELFF
-	TRBV9	few	TRBJ2-2	TGTGCCAGCAGCGTTATTAACGGGGAGCTGTTTTTT	CASSVINGELFF
-	TRBV20-1	few	TRBJ2-7	TGCAGTGCTAGAACCCCTAAGGCGAGCCTCGAGCAGTACTTC	CSARTPKASLEQYF
-	TRBV4-2	few	TRBJ2-3	TGTGCCAGCAGCCACAGTTCCGTGGGGAGGACGCAGTATTTT	CASSHSSVGRTQYF
TRBD2	TRBV12-3/TRBV12-4	many	TRBJ2-2	TGTGCCAGCAGTCATAGCGGGAGGATTAACACCGGGGAGCTGTTTTTT	CASSHSGRINTGELFF
-	TRBV27	-	TRBJ2-3	TGTGCCAGCAGATCTAGCACAGATACGCAGTATTTT	CASRSSTDTQYF
TRBD2	TRBV20-1	many	TRBJ2-7	TGCAGTGCTAGAGGTACAACTAGCGGGGGTGACTACGAGCAGTACTTC	CSARGTTSGGDYEQYF
-	TRBV29-1	many	TRBJ2-1	TGCAGCACAGTACGACTTGCCGCCTACAATGAGCAGTTCTTC	CSTVRLAAYNEQFF
TRBD2	TRBV29-1	many	TRBJ2-1	TGCAGCGTTGACGGTAGCGGGTCTAGGAATGAGCAGTTCTTC	CSVDGSGSRNEQFF
-	TRBV5-1	many	TRBJ2-3	TGCGCCAGCAGCTTGGAAACCGCCAGCACAGATACGCAGTATTTT	CASSLETASTDTQYF
TRBD1	TRBV7-2	many	TRBJ1-2	TGTGCCAGCACCTCCGCCGTCCTAGACAGGGACTACACCTTC	CASTSAVLDRDYTF
TRBD2	TRBV5-1	many	TRBJ2-2	TGCGCCAGCAGCTTAAGCGGGAGTACCACCGGGGAGCTGTTTTTT	CASSLSGSTTGELFF
TRBD1	TRBV12-3/TRBV12-4	few	TRBJ2-1	TGTGCCAGCAGAACGACGGACAGGCCCTCTGCCTTTTTACACGGCAATGAGCAGTTCTTC	CASRTTDRPSAFLHGNEQFF
TRBD1	TRBV10-3	few	TRBJ2-7	TGTGCCATCAGTGAGTCGATGAGTGGGACAGGGGTTGACGAGCAGTACTTC	CAISESMSGTGVDEQYF
TRBD2	TRBV6-2/TRBV6-3	-	TRBJ2-1	TGTGCCAGCTCGGAACTAGGTTCTGCTAGCGGTAACTACAATGAGCAGTTCTTC	CASSELGSASGNYNEQFF
-	TRBV14	few	TRBJ2-2	TGTGCCAGCAGCCAAGAACCAAGAATATGGAGGACACCTAACACCGGGGAGCTGTTTTTT	CASSQEPRIWRTPNTGELFF
TRBD1	TRBV20-1	many	TRBJ2-7	TGCAGTGCGGAAGCCGACAGGGTCGCACCCAAGCAGTACTTC	CSAEADRVAPKQYF
TRBD1	TRBV7-2	many	TRBJ2-7	TGTGCCAGCAGCCCGACCCCGGACAGGGGGTTCGAGCAGTACTTC	CASSPTPDRGFEQYF
-	TRBV6-6	many	TRBJ1-1	TGTGCCAGCAGTGGGCAACTGAACACTGAAGCTTTCTTT	CASSGQLNTEAFF
-	TRBV7-9	many	TRBJ1-1	TGTGCCAGCAGCTTAGGTTGGGTCCCTGAAGCTTTCTTT	CASSLGWVPEAFF
TRBD1	TRBV11-3	-	TRBJ2-7	TGTGCCAGCAGCTTGGGGGACAGACGAACTCCTTACGAGCAGTACTTC	CASSLGDRRTPYEQYF
-	TRBV29-1	many	TRBJ2-7	TGCAGCGTTGAAGGAGGCCTACGCTACGAGCAGTACTTC	CSVEGGLRYEQYF
TRBD1	TRBV6-6	many	TRBJ1-2	TGTGCCAGCAGCAAGGGACAGGGGGGCTATGGCTACACCTTC	CASSKGQGGYGYTF
-	TRBV29-1	many	TRBJ1-2	TGCAGCGTCCATAACGGGGCTTTGGGTGGCTACACCTTC	CSVHNGALGGYTF
-	TRBV29-1	many	TRBJ2-3	TGCAGCGGCCGCACGACCGGGACGACTAGCACAGATACGCAGTATTTT	CSGRTTGTTSTDTQYF
-	TRBV10-3	many	TRBJ2-6	TGTGCCATCAGTGAGCCTGACGGCGTCCTGACTTTC	CAISEPDGVLTF
TRBD2	TRBV7-2	few	TRBJ2-2	TGTGCCAGCAGCTTCGGGCTAGCGGGAGCCGGGGAGCTGTTTTTT	CASSFGLAGAGELFF
-	TRBV29-1	many	TRBJ1-1	TGCAGCGTTGAACCCCGGGCAGCTAACACTGAAGCTTTCTTT	CSVEPRAANTEAFF
-	TRBV28	many	TRBJ2-3	TGTGCCAGCAGTTCATGGGTCCAGGGATCCATTGAGGATACGCAGTATTTT	CASSSWVQGSIEDTQYF
-	TRBV19	many	TRBJ1-2	TGTGCCAGTAGTTTCTCCAGGGGTGGCTACACCTTC	CASSFSRGGYTF
-	TRBV19	many	TRBJ1-5	TGTGCCAGTAGTATAGACGGACGGGTCAATCAGCCCCAGCATTTT	CASSIDGRVNQPQHF